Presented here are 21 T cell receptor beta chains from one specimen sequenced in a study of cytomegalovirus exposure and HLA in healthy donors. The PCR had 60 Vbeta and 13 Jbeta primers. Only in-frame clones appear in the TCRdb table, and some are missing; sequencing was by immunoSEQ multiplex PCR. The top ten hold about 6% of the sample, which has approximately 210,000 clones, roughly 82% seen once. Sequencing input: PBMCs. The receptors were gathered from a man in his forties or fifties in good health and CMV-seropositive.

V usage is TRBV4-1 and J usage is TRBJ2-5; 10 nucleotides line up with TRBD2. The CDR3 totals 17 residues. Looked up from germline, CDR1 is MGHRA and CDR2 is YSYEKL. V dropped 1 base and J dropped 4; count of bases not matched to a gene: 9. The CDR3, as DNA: TGCGCCAGCAGCCAAGCCCCTGGACTAGCGGTCTCAGAGACCCAGTACTTC. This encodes CASSQAPGLAVSETQYF.

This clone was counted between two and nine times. The CDR3 loop reads CASSVGTGLNTEAFF. The DNA of the CDR3 is TGTGCCAGCAGCGTAGGGACAGGGTTGAACACTGAAGCTTTCTTT. The rearrangement uses TRBV9 and TRBJ1-1; 8 bases fit TRBD1. V lost 0 bases to trimming and J lost 0 bases; unmatched junction nucleotides: 1. CDR3 size: 15 residues. The germline gives CDR1 SGDLS, CDR2 YYNGEE.

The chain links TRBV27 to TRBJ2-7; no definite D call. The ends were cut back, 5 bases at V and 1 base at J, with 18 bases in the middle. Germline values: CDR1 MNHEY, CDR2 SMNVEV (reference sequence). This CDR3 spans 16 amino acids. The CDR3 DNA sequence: TGTGCCAGCAGTAACATCAACCCCCCAGGATCCTACGAGCAGTACTTC. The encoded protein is CASSNINPPGSYEQYF.

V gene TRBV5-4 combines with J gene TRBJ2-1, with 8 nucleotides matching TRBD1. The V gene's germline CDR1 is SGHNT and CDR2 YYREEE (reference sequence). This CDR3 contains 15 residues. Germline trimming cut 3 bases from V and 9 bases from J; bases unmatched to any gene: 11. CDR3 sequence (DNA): TGTGCCAGCAGCTCAGGGGGCTGGCAAGCTGGTGAGCAGTTCTTC. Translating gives CASSSGGWQAGEQFF.

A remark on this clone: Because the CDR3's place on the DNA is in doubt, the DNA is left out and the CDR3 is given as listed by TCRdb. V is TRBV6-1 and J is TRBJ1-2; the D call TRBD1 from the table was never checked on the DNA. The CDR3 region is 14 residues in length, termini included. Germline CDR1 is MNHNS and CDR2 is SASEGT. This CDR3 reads CASSEFGPGDGYTF.

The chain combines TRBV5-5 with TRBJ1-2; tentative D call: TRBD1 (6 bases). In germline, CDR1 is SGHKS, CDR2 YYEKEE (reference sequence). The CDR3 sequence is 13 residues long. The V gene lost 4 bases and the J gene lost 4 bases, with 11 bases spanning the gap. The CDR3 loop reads CASSAGQLYGYTF. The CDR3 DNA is TGTGCCAGCAGCGCCGGACAGCTCTATGGCTACACCTTC.

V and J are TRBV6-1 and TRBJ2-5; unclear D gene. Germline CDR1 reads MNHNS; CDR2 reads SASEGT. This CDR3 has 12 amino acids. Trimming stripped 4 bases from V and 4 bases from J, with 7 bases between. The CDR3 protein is CASSVRRETQYF. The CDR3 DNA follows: TGTGCCAGCAGTGTACGGAGAGAGACCCAGTACTTC.

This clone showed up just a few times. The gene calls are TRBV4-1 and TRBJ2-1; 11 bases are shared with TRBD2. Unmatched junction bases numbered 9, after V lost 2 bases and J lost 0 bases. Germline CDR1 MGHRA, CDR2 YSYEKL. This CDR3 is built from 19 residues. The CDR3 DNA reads TGCGCCAGCAGCCAACGATTAGCGGGAGGGTACAGCTCCTACAATGAGCAGTTCTTC. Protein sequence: CASSQRLAGGYSSYNEQFF.

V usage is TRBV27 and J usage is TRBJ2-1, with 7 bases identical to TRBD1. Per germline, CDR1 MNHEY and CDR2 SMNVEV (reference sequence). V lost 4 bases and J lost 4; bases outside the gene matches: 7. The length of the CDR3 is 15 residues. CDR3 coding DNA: TGTGCCAGCAGTTCCAGGACAGGTAGATACAATGAGCAGTTCTTC. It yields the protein CASSSRTGRYNEQFF.

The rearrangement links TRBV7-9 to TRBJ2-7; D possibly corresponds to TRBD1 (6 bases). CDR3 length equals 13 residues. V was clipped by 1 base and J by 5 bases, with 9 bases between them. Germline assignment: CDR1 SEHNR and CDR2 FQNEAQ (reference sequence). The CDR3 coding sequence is TGTGCCAGCAGCTTAGGGGGGCCCGACGAGCAGTACTTC. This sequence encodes CASSLGGPDEQYF.

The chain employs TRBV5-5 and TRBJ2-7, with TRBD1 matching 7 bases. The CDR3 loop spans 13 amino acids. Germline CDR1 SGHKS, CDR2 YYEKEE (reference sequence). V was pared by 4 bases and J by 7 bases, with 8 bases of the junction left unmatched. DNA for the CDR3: TGTGCCAGCAGCCAGGGGACAGTCGGTGAGCAGTACTTC. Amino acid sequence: CASSQGTVGEQYF.

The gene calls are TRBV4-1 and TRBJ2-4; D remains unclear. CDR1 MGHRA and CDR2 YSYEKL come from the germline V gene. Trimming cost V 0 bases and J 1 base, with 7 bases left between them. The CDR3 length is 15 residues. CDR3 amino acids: CASSQEIPAKNIQYF. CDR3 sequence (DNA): TGCGCCAGCAGCCAAGAAATTCCGGCCAAAAACATTCAGTACTTC.

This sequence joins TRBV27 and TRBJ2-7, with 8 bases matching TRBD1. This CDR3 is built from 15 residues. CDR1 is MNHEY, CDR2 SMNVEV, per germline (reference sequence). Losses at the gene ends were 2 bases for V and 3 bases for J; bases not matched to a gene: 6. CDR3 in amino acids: CASSLATGAHYEQYF. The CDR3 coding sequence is TGTGCCAGCAGTTTAGCGACAGGGGCCCACTACGAGCAGTACTTC.

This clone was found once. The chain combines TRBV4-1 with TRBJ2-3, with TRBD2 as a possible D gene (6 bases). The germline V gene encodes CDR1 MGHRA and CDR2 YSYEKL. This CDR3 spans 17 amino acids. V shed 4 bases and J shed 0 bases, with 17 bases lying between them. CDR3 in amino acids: CASSPALLAPSTDTQYF. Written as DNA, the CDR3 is TGCGCCAGCAGCCCGGCCCTGCTAGCGCCCAGCACAGATACGCAGTATTTT.

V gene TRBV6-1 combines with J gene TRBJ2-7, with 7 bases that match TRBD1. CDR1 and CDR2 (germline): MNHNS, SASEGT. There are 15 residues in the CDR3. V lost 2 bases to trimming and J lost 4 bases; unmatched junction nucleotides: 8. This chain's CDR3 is CASSESRQGGYEQYF. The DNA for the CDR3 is TGTGCCAGCAGTGAATCCAGACAGGGTGGGTACGAGCAGTACTTC.

CDR3 protein: CASSELGGSTDTQYF. Written as DNA, the CDR3 is TGTGCCAGCAGTGAATTGGGGGGTAGCACAGATACGCAGTATTTT. The gene calls are TRBV25-1 and TRBJ2-3, with a weak D call TRBD2 (6 bases). The CDR3 consists of 15 residues. CDR1 and CDR2 from the germline V gene are MGHDK and SYGVNS. V gave up 1 base and J gave up 0 bases, with 8 bases separating them.

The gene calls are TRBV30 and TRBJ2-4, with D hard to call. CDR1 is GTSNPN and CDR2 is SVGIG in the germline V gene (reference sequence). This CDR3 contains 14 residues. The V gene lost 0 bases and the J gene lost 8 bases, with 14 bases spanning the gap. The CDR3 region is CAWSVPRFTDIQYF. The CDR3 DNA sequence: TGTGCCTGGAGTGTACCCAGGTTCACAGACATTCAGTACTTC.

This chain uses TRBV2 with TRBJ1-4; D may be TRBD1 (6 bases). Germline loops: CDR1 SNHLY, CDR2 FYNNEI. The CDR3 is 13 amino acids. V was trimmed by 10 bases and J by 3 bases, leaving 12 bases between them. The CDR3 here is CAMGGGPNEKLFF. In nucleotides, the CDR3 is TGTGCCATGGGGGGGGGCCCTAATGAAAAACTGTTTTTT.

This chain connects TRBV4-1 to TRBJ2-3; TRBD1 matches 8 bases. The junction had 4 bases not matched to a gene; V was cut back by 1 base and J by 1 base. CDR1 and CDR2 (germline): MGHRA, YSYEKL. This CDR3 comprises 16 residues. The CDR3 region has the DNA TGCGCCAGCAGCCAAGGGACAGGGAAAGGCACAGATACGCAGTATTTT. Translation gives CASSQGTGKGTDTQYF.

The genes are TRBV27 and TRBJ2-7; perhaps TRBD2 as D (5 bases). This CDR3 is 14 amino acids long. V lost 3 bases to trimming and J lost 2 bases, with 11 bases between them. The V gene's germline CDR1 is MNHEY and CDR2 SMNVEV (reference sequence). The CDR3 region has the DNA TGTGCCAGCAGTTTTCGGAGGCTACCCTACGAGCAGTACTTC. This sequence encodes CASSFRRLPYEQYF.

The CDR3: CAIANSGRANEQYF. DNA for the CDR3: TGTGCCATCGCGAATAGCGGGAGGGCCAACGAGCAGTACTTC. The J gene is TRBJ2-7, the V gene TRBV7-8, with 11 bases aligning to TRBD2. Per the germline V gene, CDR1 is SGHVS and CDR2 is FQNEAQ. CDR3 length: 14 amino acids. The V segment lost 10 bases and the J segment 5 bases; nucleotides outside the gene matches: 10.